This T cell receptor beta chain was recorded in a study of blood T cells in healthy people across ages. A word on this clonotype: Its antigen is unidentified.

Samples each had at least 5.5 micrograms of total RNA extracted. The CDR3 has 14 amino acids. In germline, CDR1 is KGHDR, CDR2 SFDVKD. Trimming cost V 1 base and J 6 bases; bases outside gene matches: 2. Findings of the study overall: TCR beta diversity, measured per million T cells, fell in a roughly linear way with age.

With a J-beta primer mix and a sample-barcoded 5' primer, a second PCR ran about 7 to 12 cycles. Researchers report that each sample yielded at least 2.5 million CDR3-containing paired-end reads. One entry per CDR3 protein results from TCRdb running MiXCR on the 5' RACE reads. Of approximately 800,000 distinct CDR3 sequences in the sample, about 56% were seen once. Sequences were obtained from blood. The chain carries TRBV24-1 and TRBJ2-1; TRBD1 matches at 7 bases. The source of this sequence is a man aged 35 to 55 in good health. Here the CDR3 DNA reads TGTGCCACCAGTGATTTTTACAGGGGCAATGAGCAGTTCTTC. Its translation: CATSDFYRGNEQFF.